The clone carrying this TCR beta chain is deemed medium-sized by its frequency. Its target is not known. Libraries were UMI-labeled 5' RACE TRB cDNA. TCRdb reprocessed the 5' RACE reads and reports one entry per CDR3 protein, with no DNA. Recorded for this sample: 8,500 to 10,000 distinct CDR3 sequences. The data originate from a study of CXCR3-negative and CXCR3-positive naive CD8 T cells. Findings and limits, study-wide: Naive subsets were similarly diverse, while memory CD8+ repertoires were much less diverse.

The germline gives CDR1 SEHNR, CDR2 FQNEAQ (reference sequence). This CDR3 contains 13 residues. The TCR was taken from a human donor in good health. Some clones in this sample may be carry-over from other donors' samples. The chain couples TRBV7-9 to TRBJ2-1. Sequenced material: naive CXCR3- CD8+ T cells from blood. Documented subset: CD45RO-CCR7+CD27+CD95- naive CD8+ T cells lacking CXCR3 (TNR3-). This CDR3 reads CASSLVIATEQFF. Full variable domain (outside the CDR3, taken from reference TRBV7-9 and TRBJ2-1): DTGVSQNPRHKITKRGQNVTFRCDPISEHNRLYWYRQTLGQGPEFLTYFQNEAQLEKSRLLSDRFSAERPKGSFSTLEIQRTEQGDSAMYLCASSLVIATEQFFGPGTRLTVL.